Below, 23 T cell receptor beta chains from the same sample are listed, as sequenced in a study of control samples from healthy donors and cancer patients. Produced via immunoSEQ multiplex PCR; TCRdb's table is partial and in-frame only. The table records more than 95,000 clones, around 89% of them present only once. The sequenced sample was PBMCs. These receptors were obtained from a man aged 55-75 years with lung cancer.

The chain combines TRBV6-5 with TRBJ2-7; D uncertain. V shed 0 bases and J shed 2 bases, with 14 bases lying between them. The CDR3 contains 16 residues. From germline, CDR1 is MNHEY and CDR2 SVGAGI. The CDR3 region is CASSYSTGPQTYEQYF. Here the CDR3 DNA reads TGTGCCAGCAGTTACTCGACCGGACCACAAACCTACGAGCAGTACTTC.

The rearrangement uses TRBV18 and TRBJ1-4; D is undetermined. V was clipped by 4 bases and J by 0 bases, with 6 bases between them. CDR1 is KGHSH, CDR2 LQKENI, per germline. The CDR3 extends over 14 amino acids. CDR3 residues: CASSRSATNEKLFF. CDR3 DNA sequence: TGTGCCAGCTCACGATCTGCAACTAATGAAAAACTGTTTTTT.

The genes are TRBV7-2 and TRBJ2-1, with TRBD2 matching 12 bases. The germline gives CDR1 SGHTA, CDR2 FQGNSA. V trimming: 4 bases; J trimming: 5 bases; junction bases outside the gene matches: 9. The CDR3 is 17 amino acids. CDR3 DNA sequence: TGTGCCAGCAGCTCCCTTTTGACTAGCGGGGGAAACAATGAGCAGTTCTTC. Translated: CASSSLLTSGGNNEQFF.

The CDR3 sequence is CASSLATLLAGIQETQYF. The CDR3 nucleotides are TGTGCCAGCAGCTTAGCGACACTTCTAGCGGGGATCCAAGAGACCCAGTACTTC. The chain carries TRBV7-2 and TRBJ2-5, with 9 bases matching TRBD2. Trimming removed 0 bases from V and 1 base from J; junction bases left unmatched: 9. Germline V gives CDR1 SGHTA, CDR2 FQGNSA. The CDR3 spans 18 residues.

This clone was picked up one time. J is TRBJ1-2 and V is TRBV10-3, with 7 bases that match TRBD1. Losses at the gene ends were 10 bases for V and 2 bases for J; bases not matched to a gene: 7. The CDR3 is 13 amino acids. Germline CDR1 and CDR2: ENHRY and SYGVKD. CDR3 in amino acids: CATQGQINYGYTF. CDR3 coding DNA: TGTGCCACGCAGGGACAGATAAACTATGGCTACACCTTC.

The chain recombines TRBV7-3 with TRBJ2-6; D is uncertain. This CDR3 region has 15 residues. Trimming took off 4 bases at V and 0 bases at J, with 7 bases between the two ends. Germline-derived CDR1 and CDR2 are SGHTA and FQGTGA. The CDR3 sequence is CASSSTLSGANVLTF. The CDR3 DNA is TGTGCCAGCAGCTCAACTCTCTCTGGGGCCAACGTCCTGACTTTC.

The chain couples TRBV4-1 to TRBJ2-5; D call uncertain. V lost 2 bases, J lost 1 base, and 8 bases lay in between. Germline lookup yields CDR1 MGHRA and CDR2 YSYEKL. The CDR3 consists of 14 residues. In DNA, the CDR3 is TGCGCCAGCAGCCAAACATTTTCCCAAGAGACCCAGTACTTC. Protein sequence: CASSQTFSQETQYF.

The CDR3 protein is CASSPRTGMDEAFF. Here the CDR3 DNA reads TGTGCCAGCAGCCCACGGACAGGGATGGATGAAGCTTTCTTT. The chain uses TRBV7-2 and TRBJ1-1; TRBD1 matches at 8 bases. After removal of 5 bases from V and 7 bases from J, the junction contained 9 bases not matched to a gene. Germline lookup yields CDR1 SGHTA and CDR2 FQGNSA. This CDR3 is 14 amino acids long.

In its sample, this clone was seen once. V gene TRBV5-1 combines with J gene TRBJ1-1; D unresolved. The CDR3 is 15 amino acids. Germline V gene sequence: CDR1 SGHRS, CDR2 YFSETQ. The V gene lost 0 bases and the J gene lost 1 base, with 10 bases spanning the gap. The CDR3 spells CASSLVFFGNTEAFF. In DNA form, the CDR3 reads TGCGCCAGCAGCTTGGTATTTTTCGGGAACACTGAAGCTTTCTTT.

CDR3 nucleotides: TGTGCCAGCAACTTCCTAGGGGAGGATAATTCACCCCTCCACTTT. As protein: CASNFLGEDNSPLHF. V and J are TRBV5-8 and TRBJ1-6, with D possibly matching TRBD1 (5 bases). Germline V lookup: CDR1 SGHTS, CDR2 YDEGEE. The CDR3 runs 15 residues. V lost 6 bases, J lost 5 bases, and 15 bases lay in between.

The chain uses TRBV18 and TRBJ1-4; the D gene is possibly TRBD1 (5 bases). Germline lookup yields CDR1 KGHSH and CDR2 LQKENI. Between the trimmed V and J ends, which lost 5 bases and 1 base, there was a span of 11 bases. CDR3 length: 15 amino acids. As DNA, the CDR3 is TGTGCCAGCTCATCGGGACCGATAACTAATGAAAAACTGTTTTTT. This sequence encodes CASSSGPITNEKLFF.

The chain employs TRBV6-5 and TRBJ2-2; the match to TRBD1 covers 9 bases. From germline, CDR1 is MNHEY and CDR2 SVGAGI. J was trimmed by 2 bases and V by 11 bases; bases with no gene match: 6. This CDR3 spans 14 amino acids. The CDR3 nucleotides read TGTGCCGGAAGGACAGGGGCAAACACCGGGGAGCTGTTTTTT. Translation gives CAGRTGANTGELFF.

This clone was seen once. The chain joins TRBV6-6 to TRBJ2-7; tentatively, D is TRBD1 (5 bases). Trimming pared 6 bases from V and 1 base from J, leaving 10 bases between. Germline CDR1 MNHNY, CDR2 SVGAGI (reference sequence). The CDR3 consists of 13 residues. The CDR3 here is CASSYTGSYEQYV. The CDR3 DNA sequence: TGTGCCAGCAGCTACACAGGATCCTACGAGCAGTACGTC.

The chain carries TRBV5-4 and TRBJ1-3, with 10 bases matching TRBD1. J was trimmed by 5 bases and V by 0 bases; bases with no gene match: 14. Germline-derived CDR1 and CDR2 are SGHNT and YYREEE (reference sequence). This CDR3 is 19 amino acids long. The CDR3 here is CASSLAGQGELNVRNTIYF. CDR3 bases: TGTGCCAGCAGCTTGGCCGGACAGGGGGAGCTGAACGTAAGAAACACCATATATTTT.

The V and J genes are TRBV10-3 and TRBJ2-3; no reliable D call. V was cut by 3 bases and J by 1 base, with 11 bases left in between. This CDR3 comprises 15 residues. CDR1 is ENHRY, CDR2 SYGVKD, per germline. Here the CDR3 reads CAISESNYGTDTQYF. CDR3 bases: TGTGCCATCAGTGAATCTAACTACGGCACAGATACGCAGTATTTT.

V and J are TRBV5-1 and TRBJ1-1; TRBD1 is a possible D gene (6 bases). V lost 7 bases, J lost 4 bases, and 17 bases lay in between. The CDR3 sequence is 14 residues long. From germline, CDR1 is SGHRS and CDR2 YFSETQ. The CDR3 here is CASLGGAGSTEAFF. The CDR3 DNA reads TGCGCCAGCCTTGGGGGGGCTGGGAGCACTGAAGCTTTCTTT.

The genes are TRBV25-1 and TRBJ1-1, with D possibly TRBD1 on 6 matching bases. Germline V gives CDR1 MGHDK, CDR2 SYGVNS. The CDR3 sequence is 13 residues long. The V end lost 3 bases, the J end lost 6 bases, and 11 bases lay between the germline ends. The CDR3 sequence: CASSDQQGPEAFF. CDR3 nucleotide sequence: TGTGCCAGCAGTGACCAACAGGGTCCTGAAGCTTTCTTT. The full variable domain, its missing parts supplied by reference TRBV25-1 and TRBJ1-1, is EADIYQTPRYLVIGTGKKITLECSQTMGHDKMYWYQQDPGMELHLIHYSYGVNSTEKGDLSSESTVSRIRTEHFPLTLESARPSHTSQYLCASSDQQGPEAFFGQGTRLTVV.

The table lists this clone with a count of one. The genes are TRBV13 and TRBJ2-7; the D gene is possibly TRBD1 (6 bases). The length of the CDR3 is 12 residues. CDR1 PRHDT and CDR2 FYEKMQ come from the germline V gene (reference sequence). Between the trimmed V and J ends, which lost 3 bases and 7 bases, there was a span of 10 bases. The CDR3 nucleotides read TGTGCCAGCAGCTTGAGGGACACTGAGCAGTACTTC. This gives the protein CASSLRDTEQYF. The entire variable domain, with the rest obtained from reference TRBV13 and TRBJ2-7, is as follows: AAGVIQSPRHLIKEKRETATLKCYPIPRHDTVYWYQQGPGQDPQFLISFYEKMQSDKGSIPDRFSAQQFSDYHSELNMSSLELGDSALYFCASSLRDTEQYFGPGTRLTVT.

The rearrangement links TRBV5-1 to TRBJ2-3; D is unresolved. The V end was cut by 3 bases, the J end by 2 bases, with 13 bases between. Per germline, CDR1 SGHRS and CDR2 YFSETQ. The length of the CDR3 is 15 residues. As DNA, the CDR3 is TGCGCCAGCAGCTGGGGTCCCGGAAACACAGATACGCAGTATTTT. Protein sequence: CASSWGPGNTDTQYF.

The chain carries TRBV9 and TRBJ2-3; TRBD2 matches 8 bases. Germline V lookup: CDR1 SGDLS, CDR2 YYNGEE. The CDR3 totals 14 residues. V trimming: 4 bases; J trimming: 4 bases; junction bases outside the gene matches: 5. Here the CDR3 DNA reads TGTGCCAGCAGCCCCCGGGGGGGCGCAGATACGCAGTATTTT. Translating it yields CASSPRGGADTQYF.

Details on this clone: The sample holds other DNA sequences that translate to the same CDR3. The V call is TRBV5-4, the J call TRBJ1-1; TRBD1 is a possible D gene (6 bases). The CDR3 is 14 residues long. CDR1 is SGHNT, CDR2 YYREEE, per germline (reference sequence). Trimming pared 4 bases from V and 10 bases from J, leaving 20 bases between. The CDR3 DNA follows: TGTGCCAGCAGCCGCGAGGGGAGGGGGGGGCGAGCTTTCTTT. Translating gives CASSREGRGGRAFF.

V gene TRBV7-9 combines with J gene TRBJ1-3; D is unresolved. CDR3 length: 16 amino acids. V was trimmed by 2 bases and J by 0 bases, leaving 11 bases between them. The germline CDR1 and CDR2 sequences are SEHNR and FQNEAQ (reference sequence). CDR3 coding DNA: TGTGCCAGCAGCTTACTACAGACCAACTCTGGAAACACCATATATTTT. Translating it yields CASSLLQTNSGNTIYF. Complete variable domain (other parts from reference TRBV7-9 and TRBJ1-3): DTGVSQNPRHKITKRGQNVTFRCDPISEHNRLYWYRQTLGQGPEFLTYFQNEAQLEKSRLLSDRFSAERPKGSFSTLEIQRTEQGDSAMYLCASSLLQTNSGNTIYFGEGSWLTVV.

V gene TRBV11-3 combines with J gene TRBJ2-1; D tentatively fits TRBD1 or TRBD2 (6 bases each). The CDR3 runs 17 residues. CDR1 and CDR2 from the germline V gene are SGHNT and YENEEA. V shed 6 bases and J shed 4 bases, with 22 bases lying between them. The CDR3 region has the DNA TGTGCCAGCAGTAACTGGGGGGCCACCCAGCTTTACAATGAGCAGTTCTTC. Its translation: CASSNWGATQLYNEQFF.